The 30 T cell receptor beta chains in this list originate from one sample, sequenced in a study of graft-versus-host responses after intestinal transplantation. Antigens of these TCRs are unknown. Profiling relied on immunoSEQ multiplex PCR, and the TCRdb table lists in-frame clones only, not all of them. The sample holds 75,000 to 100,000 clones, 91% seen once. The specimen comprised unstimulated CD4+ T cells sorted from spleen or lymph node cells, sampled before transplant. Every receptor here comes from a human donor who was the organ donor for an intestinal transplant.

The chain employs TRBV5-1 and TRBJ1-2; 9 positions match TRBD1. Germline CDR1 is SGHRS and CDR2 is YFSETQ. The CDR3 has 14 amino acids. Trimming removed 4 bases from V and 8 bases from J; junction bases left unmatched: 9. CDR3 in DNA: TGCGCCAGCAGCCGTCCGGGACAGGGCCACGGCTACACCTTC. Protein product: CASSRPGQGHGYTF.

The V gene is TRBV30, the J gene TRBJ1-2; weak D call: TRBD1 (5 bases). CDR1 is GTSNPN and CDR2 is SVGIG in the germline V gene (reference sequence). The V gene lost 0 bases and the J gene lost 2 bases, with 13 bases spanning the gap. The CDR3 has 15 residues. CDR3 in amino acids: CAWSVRRAENYGYTF. For the CDR3, the DNA is TGTGCCTGGAGTGTACGCAGGGCCGAGAACTATGGCTACACCTTC.

CDR3 DNA sequence: TGTGCCAGCAGCTTGGGACAATATAATTCACCCCTCCACTTT. This gives the protein CASSLGQYNSPLHF. The rearrangement links TRBV5-8 to TRBJ1-6; D is unclear. Trimming removed 0 bases from V and 4 bases from J, with 5 bases in between. The CDR3 sequence is 14 residues long. CDR1 SGHTS and CDR2 YDEGEE come from the germline V gene.

Only one count was recorded for this clone. This chain connects TRBV4-2 to TRBJ2-2, with 8 bases identical to TRBD1. The CDR3 extends over 18 amino acids. V was clipped by 0 bases and J by 3 bases; unmatched bases: 9. CDR1 LGHNA and CDR2 YNFKEQ come from the germline V gene. The CDR3: CASSQDVPGTGHTGELFF. In DNA, the CDR3 is TGTGCCAGCAGCCAAGATGTCCCCGGGACAGGCCACACCGGGGAGCTGTTTTTT.

V is TRBV18 and J is TRBJ1-3; D ambiguous. Germline V lookup: CDR1 KGHSH, CDR2 LQKENI. V lost 3 bases to trimming and J lost 0 bases, with 15 bases between them. The CDR3 runs 17 residues. CDR3 residues: CASSPNSNKASGNTIYF. CDR3 sequence (DNA): TGTGCCAGCTCACCTAACAGCAATAAGGCCTCTGGAAACACCATATATTTT.

The rearrangement joins TRBV11-2 to TRBJ1-5; 7 bases align to TRBD1. The CDR3 has 14 residues. The germline gives CDR1 SGHAT, CDR2 FQNNGV. The J segment lost 7 bases and the V segment lost 0 bases, leaving 3 bases of the junction unmatched. The CDR3 DNA reads as TGTGCCAGCAGCTTAGACTCAGGGGGACAGCCCCAGCATTTT. Its translation: CASSLDSGGQPQHF.

The chain couples TRBV2 to TRBJ1-5, with D uncertain. Germline V gene lookup returns CDR1 SNHLY and CDR2 FYNNEI. V was shortened by 5 bases and J by 0 bases, with 8 bases between the two germline ends. The CDR3 has 14 amino acids. The CDR3 bases are TGTGCCAGCAGTAAGGAGTATAGCAATCAGCCCCAGCATTTT. Translating gives CASSKEYSNQPQHF.

The chain is built from TRBV2 and TRBJ2-6, with 9 bases fitting TRBD2. CDR3 length: 16 residues. From germline, CDR1 is SNHLY and CDR2 FYNNEI. Trimming at V came to 8 bases and at J to 2 bases, leaving 7 bases not matched to a gene. DNA of the CDR3: TGTGCCAGCTACCCGGAGCGGGGGGCTGGGGCCAACGTCCTGACTTTC. Translation gives CASYPERGAGANVLTF.

The chain is built from TRBV7-2 and TRBJ2-3; a possible D gene is TRBD2 (7 bases). This CDR3 is built from 15 residues. The V gene lost 3 bases and the J gene lost 5 bases, with 15 bases spanning the gap. CDR1 is SGHTA and CDR2 is FQGNSA in the germline V gene. CDR3 protein: CASSFSVGGGDTQYF. The CDR3 DNA is TGTGCCAGCAGCTTTAGTGTAGGGGGGGGAGATACGCAGTATTTT.

This clone was seen just once. The chain has TRBV6-1 and TRBJ1-2; TRBD1 matches 10 bases. Germline V gene lookup returns CDR1 MNHNS and CDR2 SASEGT. The CDR3 covers 14 residues. V shed 11 bases and J 7 bases; nucleotides not matched to a gene: 13. In nucleotides, the CDR3 is TGTGCCGGAAAATACCGGGACAGGGGACTTGGCTACACCTTC. It translates to CAGKYRDRGLGYTF.

The chain couples TRBV5-1 to TRBJ2-5; a weak D match, TRBD2 (5 bases). CDR1 SGHRS and CDR2 YFSETQ come from the germline V gene. The ends were cut back, 1 base at V and 4 bases at J, with 8 bases in the middle. This CDR3 region has 13 residues. CDR3 loop: CASSLRGSETQYF. As DNA, the CDR3 is TGCGCCAGCAGCTTGCGGGGTTCAGAGACCCAGTACTTC.

The rearrangement joins TRBV28 to TRBJ2-3; D perhaps matches TRBD1 (6 bases). There are 17 residues in the CDR3. Between the trimmed V and J ends, which lost 6 bases and 5 bases, there was a span of 24 bases. Germline assignment: CDR1 MDHEN and CDR2 SYDVKM. CDR3 sequence reads: CASSQQVTGGLVDTQYF. DNA of the CDR3: TGTGCCAGCAGCCAGCAAGTCACTGGGGGCCTTGTAGATACGCAGTATTTT.

This chain joins TRBV19 and TRBJ1-5; D not resolved. CDR1 is LNHDA and CDR2 is SQIVND in the germline V gene (reference sequence). The V and J ends lost 5 bases and 7 bases respectively, with 15 bases between them. The CDR3 spans 14 residues. CDR3 in DNA: TGTGCCAGTAGTTATGTCGGGGTTGGACAGCCCCAGCATTTT. It specifies CASSYVGVGQPQHF. Looking up the rest from reference TRBV19 and TRBJ1-5 gives the full variable domain: DGGITQSPKYLFRKEGQNVTLSCEQNLNHDAMYWYRQDPGQGLRLIYYSQIVNDFQKGDIAEGYSVSREKKESFPLTVTSAQKNPTAFYLCASSYVGVGQPQHFGDGTRLSIL.

Only a few counts were recorded for this clone. The chain employs TRBV4-3 and TRBJ2-6; 8 nucleotides agree with TRBD1. This CDR3 is built from 17 residues. Germline values: CDR1 LGHNA, CDR2 YSLEER. V trimming: 6 bases; J trimming: 0 bases; junction bases outside the gene matches: 7. CDR3 DNA sequence: TGCGCCAGCAGTTCCGGGACAGGACTCTCTGGGGCCAACGTCCTGACTTTC. Its translation: CASSSGTGLSGANVLTF.

This clone appeared a single time. The genes are TRBV15 and TRBJ1-2, with D maybe TRBD1 (6 bases). Between the trimmed V and J ends, which lost 0 bases and 8 bases, there was a span of 16 bases. The germline CDR1 and CDR2 sequences are LNHNV and YYDKDF (reference sequence). The CDR3 covers 15 residues. CDR3 DNA sequence: TGTGCCACCAGCAGAGATAAGGGGACATCAGGAGGCTACACCTTC. It translates to CATSRDKGTSGGYTF.

The chain has TRBV6-6 and TRBJ2-5; 10 bases map to TRBD2. The J call may be mistaken, given a closer DNA end match to TRBJ2-7. The germline V gene encodes CDR1 MNHNY and CDR2 SVGAGI (reference sequence). CDR3 length: 13 amino acids. The CDR3, as DNA: TGTGCCAGCAGCCGGACTAGCGGTTACGAGCAGTACTTC. Protein sequence: CASSRTSGYEQYF.

This sequence joins TRBV7-2 and TRBJ2-6; 7 positions match TRBD1. Germline V gene lookup returns CDR1 SGHTA and CDR2 FQGNSA. The junction had 8 bases not matched to a gene; V was cut back by 4 bases and J by 2 bases. The CDR3 has 17 residues. The CDR3 region is CASSSYRGLAGANVLTF. In DNA, the CDR3 is TGTGCCAGCAGCTCGTACAGGGGATTGGCTGGGGCCAACGTCCTGACTTTC.

The V and J genes are TRBV4-2 and TRBJ2-1; 13 bases are shared with TRBD2. CDR1 and CDR2 from the germline V gene are LGHNA and YNFKEQ. The V gene end was trimmed by 1 base and the J gene end by 5 bases; junction bases not matched to a gene: 2. The CDR3 contains 16 residues. Here the CDR3 reads CASSQVGTSGDNEQFF. The CDR3 nucleotides read TGTGCCAGCAGCCAAGTCGGGACTAGCGGGGACAATGAGCAGTTCTTC.

The V gene is TRBV27, the J gene TRBJ1-4; 8 bases are a match to TRBD1. The ends lost 6 bases at V and 8 bases at J; junction bases unmatched: 17. The CDR3 has 17 residues. From germline, CDR1 is MNHEY and CDR2 SMNVEV (reference sequence). CDR3 nucleotides: TGTGCCAGCAGAGGTACAGGACAGGGCCAGGGAGGAGAAAAACTGTTTTTT. As protein: CASRGTGQGQGGEKLFF.

The chain is built from TRBV30 and TRBJ1-1; D gene unclear. The CDR3 runs 11 residues. The ends were cut back, 0 bases at V and 8 bases at J, with 7 bases in the middle. Germline assignment: CDR1 GTSNPN and CDR2 SVGIG (reference sequence). CDR3: CAWSVNGEAFF. Written as DNA, the CDR3 is TGTGCCTGGAGTGTAAACGGGGAAGCTTTCTTT.

The chain has TRBV7-9 and TRBJ1-1, with 7 nucleotides matching TRBD1. Trimming at V came to 2 bases and at J to 6 bases, leaving 6 bases not matched to a gene. The V gene's germline CDR1 is SEHNR and CDR2 FQNEAQ (reference sequence). The CDR3 has 14 residues. The CDR3 coding sequence is TGTGCCAGCAGCTTAAGAGGGGGCGTACCTGAAGCTTTCTTT. It encodes CASSLRGGVPEAFF. Full variable domain (rest looked up from reference TRBV7-9 and TRBJ1-1): DTGVSQNPRHKITKRGQNVTFRCDPISEHNRLYWYRQTLGQGPEFLTYFQNEAQLEKSRLLSDRFSAERPKGSFSTLEIQRTEQGDSAMYLCASSLRGGVPEAFFGQGTRLTVV.

V usage is TRBV30 and J usage is TRBJ1-2, with 7 nucleotides matching TRBD1. The CDR3 spans 13 residues. With V trimmed by 5 bases and J by 8 bases, 11 bases remained unmatched. Germline V gene lookup returns CDR1 GTSNPN and CDR2 SVGIG (reference sequence). The CDR3 DNA sequence: TGTGCCTGGGAGACCCAGACAGGGAGAGGCTACACCTTC. This codes for CAWETQTGRGYTF.

The rearrangement joins TRBV5-6 to TRBJ2-3, with TRBD2 matching 8 bases. Germline-derived CDR1 and CDR2 are SGHDT and YYEEEE. The junction had 8 bases not matched to a gene; V was cut back by 2 bases and J by 3 bases. The CDR3 is 16 amino acids. DNA of the CDR3: TGTGCCAGCAGCTTACCGGCTAGCGGGTCTACAGATACGCAGTATTTT. This gives the protein CASSLPASGSTDTQYF.

The rearrangement joins TRBV5-4 to TRBJ2-3, with 7 bases identical to TRBD1. The CDR3 has 15 residues. Trimming took 2 bases from V and 2 from J; bases not matched to a gene: 5. Germline V lookup: CDR1 SGHNT, CDR2 YYREEE (reference sequence). The CDR3 nucleotides are TGTGCCAGCAGCTTTGGGGGACAGTTCACAGATACGCAGTATTTT. The encoded protein is CASSFGGQFTDTQYF.

The chain uses TRBV19 and TRBJ1-5, with 7 bases lining up with TRBD1. There are 15 residues in the CDR3. The germline V gene has CDR1 LNHDA and CDR2 SQIVND (reference sequence). Unmatched junction bases numbered 8, after V lost 5 bases and J lost 4 bases. CDR3 in DNA: TGTGCCAGTAGTGGGGGACAGCTGACGAATCAGCCCCAGCATTTT. The encoded protein is CASSGGQLTNQPQHF. The variable domain in full, with the rest retrieved from reference TRBV19 and TRBJ1-5, is DGGITQSPKYLFRKEGQNVTLSCEQNLNHDAMYWYRQDPGQGLRLIYYSQIVNDFQKGDIAEGYSVSREKKESFPLTVTSAQKNPTAFYLCASSGGQLTNQPQHFGDGTRLSIL.

Only one count was recorded for this clone. The chain joins TRBV5-6 to TRBJ2-5; D might be TRBD1 (6 bases). The V end was cut by 1 base, the J end by 4 bases, with 8 bases between. This CDR3 has 13 residues. Per germline, CDR1 SGHDT and CDR2 YYEEEE. CDR3 sequence reads: CASSLSRGETQYF. The DNA for the CDR3 is TGTGCCAGCAGCTTGTCCAGGGGAGAGACCCAGTACTTC.

The chain uses TRBV13 and TRBJ2-3, with no clear D. Germline-derived CDR1 and CDR2 are PRHDT and FYEKMQ (reference sequence). CDR3 length: 12 amino acids. The germline V and J ends were trimmed by 5 bases and 7 bases, with 10 bases remaining between them. Written as DNA, the CDR3 is TGTGCCAGCAGCCCCTTTACTCATACGCAGTATTTT. Translating it yields CASSPFTHTQYF.

V usage is TRBV11-2 and J usage is TRBJ1-2; maybe TRBD1 (5 bases). Per the germline V gene, CDR1 is SGHAT and CDR2 is FQNNGV. The V end lost 0 bases, the J end lost 6 bases, and 17 bases lay between the germline ends. The CDR3 is 16 residues long. The CDR3 spells CASSLERAGWDHGYTF. The CDR3 DNA follows: TGTGCCAGCAGCTTAGAAAGAGCAGGGTGGGATCATGGCTACACCTTC.

The rearrangement joins TRBV4-2 to TRBJ2-7, with 9 bases aligning to TRBD1. Per germline, CDR1 LGHNA and CDR2 YNFKEQ. The CDR3 length is 14 residues. With V trimmed by 4 bases and J by 4 bases, 5 bases remained unmatched. The CDR3 reads CASSPGQGFYEQYF. The CDR3 DNA is TGTGCCAGCAGCCCGGGACAGGGATTTTACGAGCAGTACTTC.

The J gene is TRBJ2-2, the V gene TRBV30; D is possibly TRBD1 (6 bases). Germline CDR1 and CDR2: GTSNPN and SVGIG (reference sequence). V was cut by 4 bases and J by 6 bases, with 6 bases left in between. CDR3 length: 11 residues. The CDR3, as DNA: TGTGCCTGGAAGGGGGCCGGGGAGCTGTTTTTT. As protein: CAWKGAGELFF.